The 27 T cell receptor beta chains listed next were all sequenced from one sample in a study of T cell changes during pregnancy in multiple sclerosis (dated by TCRdb to between 2019 and 2020). The library was generated by the immunoSEQ multiplex PCR assay. The table was pulled from immuneACCESS by TCRdb, which kept in-frame rearrangements only. Such tables lose some clones; where checked, under half of the loss comes from unresolved V genes, and the rest has no known cause. The sample profile shows around 70,000 clones; about nine tenths of them were found once. Together, the top ten hold almost 0.3% of the sample. This material consisted of CD4+ T cells from peripheral blood mononuclear cells, taken after pregnancy. Receptors originate from a female donor with multiple sclerosis, enrolled in a pregnancy study.

This rearrangement joins TRBV7-9 to TRBJ1-1; a weak D match, TRBD1 (6 bases). This CDR3 is built from 16 residues. Germline V CDR1 and CDR2: SEHNR, FQNEAQ (reference sequence). With 7 bases removed from V and 0 bases from J, the gap between germline ends came to 18 bases. The CDR3: CASTFRPGTLNTEAFF. The DNA for the CDR3 is TGTGCCAGCACCTTTAGACCCGGGACATTGAACACTGAAGCTTTCTTT.

This chain connects TRBV5-1 to TRBJ2-1; D possibly corresponds to TRBD1 (5 bases). The ends were cut back, 5 bases at V and 1 base at J, with 16 bases in the middle. The CDR3 is made up of 16 amino acids. CDR1 is SGHRS, CDR2 YFSETQ, per germline. The DNA for the CDR3 is TGCGCCAGCAGTCGATCAGGGCCTCATTCCTACAATGAGCAGTTCTTC. As protein: CASSRSGPHSYNEQFF. Based on the CDR3 plus reference TRBV5-1 and TRBJ2-1, the full variable domain is KAGVTQTPRYLIKTRGQQVTLSCSPISGHRSVSWYQQTPGQGLQFLFEYFSETQRNKGNFPGRFSGRQFSNSRSEMNVSTLELGDSALYLCASSRSGPHSYNEQFFGPGTRLTVL.

V usage is TRBV5-6 and J usage is TRBJ2-3; the match to TRBD2 covers 8 bases. From germline, CDR1 is SGHDT and CDR2 YYEEEE. V was pared by 2 bases and J by 1 base, with 6 bases of the junction left unmatched. CDR3 length: 16 amino acids. CDR3 protein: CASSFAGGMGTDTQYF. The CDR3 nucleotides are TGTGCCAGCAGCTTTGCGGGAGGAATGGGCACAGATACGCAGTATTTT.

About this clone itself: The junction departs from germline at one end; a sequencing error may be responsible. The sample holds other DNA sequences that translate to the same CDR3. The rearrangement uses TRBV28 and TRBJ1-2; TRBD1 aligns across 8 bases. Looked up from germline, CDR1 is MDHEN and CDR2 is SYDVKM. CDR3 size: 14 residues. This CDR3 reads CATRRTGTNYGYTF. CDR3 in DNA: TGTGCCACCCGCCGGACAGGGACTAACTATGGCTATACCTTC.

The V call is TRBV6-5, the J call TRBJ1-3, with a possible D match to TRBD1 (6 bases). Deletions cut 2 bases from V and 4 bases from J, with 12 bases between. The germline gives CDR1 MNHEY, CDR2 SVGAGI. CDR3 length: 15 residues. The CDR3 loop reads CASSYAGAQGNTIYF. The CDR3 DNA reads as TGTGCCAGCAGTTACGCAGGGGCGCAGGGAAACACCATATATTTT.

The gene calls are TRBV7-2 and TRBJ2-3, with D unclear. Trimming took off 1 base at V and 3 bases at J, with 14 bases between the two ends. This CDR3 comprises 16 residues. The V gene's germline CDR1 is SGHTA and CDR2 FQGNSA. The CDR3 loop is CASSLDRSIGTDTQYF. The CDR3 nucleotides read TGTGCCAGCAGCTTAGATAGAAGTATCGGGACAGATACGCAGTATTTT.

The chain carries TRBV4-2 and TRBJ1-2; D not resolved. Germline values: CDR1 LGHNA, CDR2 YNFKEQ. V shed 0 bases and J shed 2 bases, with 16 bases lying between them. The CDR3 consists of 17 residues. The CDR3 nucleotides read TGTGCCAGCAGCCAAGATGGTGGGAGTCGGATGAACTATGGCTACACCTTC. Amino acid sequence: CASSQDGGSRMNYGYTF.

The chain carries TRBV7-9 and TRBJ1-1; D gene unclear. Trimming took 5 bases from V and 3 from J, leaving 7 bases between them. This CDR3 contains 12 residues. Germline V gene data show CDR1 as SEHNR and CDR2 as FQNEAQ (reference sequence). The CDR3 is CASSPGYTEAFF. As DNA, the CDR3 is TGTGCCAGCAGCCCGGGGTACACTGAAGCTTTCTTT. The full variable domain, in which reference TRBV7-9 and TRBJ1-1 provide the parts outside the CDR3, is DTGVSQNPRHKITKRGQNVTFRCDPISEHNRLYWYRQTLGQGPEFLTYFQNEAQLEKSRLLSDRFSAERPKGSFSTLEIQRTEQGDSAMYLCASSPGYTEAFFGQGTRLTVV.

The chain carries TRBV4-2 and TRBJ2-1, with TRBD2 matching 8 bases. The CDR3 sequence is 17 residues long. CDR1 LGHNA and CDR2 YNFKEQ come from the germline V gene. Losses at the gene ends were 0 bases for V and 8 bases for J; bases not matched to a gene: 12. CDR3 nucleotide sequence: TGTGCCAGCAGCCAAGACCTCCTCCCGGGGGGGCGCTATGAGCAGTTCTTC. It is translated as CASSQDLLPGGRYEQFF.

This clone was seen only once. The chain is built from TRBV7-3 and TRBJ2-2, with 9 bases identical to TRBD1. The CDR3 spans 18 residues. CDR1 is SGHTA and CDR2 is FQGTGA in the germline V gene. Trimming took 1 base from V and 6 from J; bases not matched to a gene: 12. The CDR3 protein is CASSLNSPGTGRAGELFF. The CDR3 DNA is TGTGCCAGCAGCTTAAATAGTCCCGGGACAGGGAGAGCCGGGGAGCTGTTTTTT.

This clone has only a few counts. V usage is TRBV5-1 and J usage is TRBJ1-1, with D possibly TRBD1 on 6 matching bases. This CDR3 comprises 13 residues. Deletions cut 0 bases from V and 9 bases from J, with 12 bases between. The V gene's germline CDR1 is SGHRS and CDR2 YFSETQ. The CDR3 is CASSLDSTGQAFF. CDR3 DNA: TGCGCCAGCAGCTTGGACAGCACAGGGCAAGCTTTCTTT.

V usage is TRBV7-2 and J usage is TRBJ2-6, with TRBD1 identical over 8 bases. Germline lookup yields CDR1 SGHTA and CDR2 FQGNSA. The junction had 18 bases not matched to a gene; V was cut back by 0 bases and J by 2 bases. The CDR3 contains 22 residues. This CDR3 is CASSLASRKETGDGPGANVLTF. The CDR3 bases are TGTGCCAGCAGCTTAGCGAGTCGTAAGGAGACAGGGGATGGCCCTGGGGCCAACGTCCTGACTTTC.

This rearrangement joins TRBV4-1 to TRBJ2-7; 10 bases map to TRBD2. CDR3 length: 16 residues. Germline assignment: CDR1 MGHRA and CDR2 YSYEKL. V was pared by 6 bases and J by 1 base, with 9 bases of the junction left unmatched. The CDR3 DNA reads TGCGCCAGCAGTTTTTCTCTAGCGGGAGATTCCTACGAGCAGTACTTC. Its protein product is CASSFSLAGDSYEQYF.

This clone showed up just a few times. This chain connects TRBV11-2 to TRBJ2-7; 8 positions match TRBD1. The CDR3 covers 15 residues. CDR1 SGHAT and CDR2 FQNNGV come from the germline V gene. With 3 bases clipped from V and 7 bases from J, the junction kept 11 bases outside the gene matches. CDR3 loop: CASSFFGQGRDEQYF. CDR3 sequence (DNA): TGTGCCAGCAGCTTTTTTGGACAGGGACGAGATGAGCAGTACTTC. Full variable domain (rest looked up from reference TRBV11-2 and TRBJ2-7): EAGVAQSPRYKIIEKRQSVAFWCNPISGHATLYWYQQILGQGPKLLIQFQNNGVVDDSQLPKDRFSAERLKGVDSTLKIQPAKLEDSAVYLCASSFFGQGRDEQYFGPGTRLTVT.

The chain couples TRBV7-2 to TRBJ1-6; unclear D gene. V was shortened by 0 bases and J by 7 bases, with 10 bases between the two germline ends. The CDR3 extends over 15 amino acids. The germline V gene has CDR1 SGHTA and CDR2 FQGNSA. The CDR3 sequence: CASSLAGSPNSPLHF. The CDR3, as DNA: TGTGCCAGCAGCTTAGCGGGGAGCCCAAATTCACCCCTCCACTTT.

This clone showed up just a few times. The chain has TRBV30 and TRBJ2-1; 11 bases align to TRBD1. The ends lost 2 bases at V and 8 bases at J; junction bases unmatched: 8. The CDR3 is 15 residues long. From germline, CDR1 is GTSNPN and CDR2 SVGIG (reference sequence). The CDR3 DNA is TGTGCCTGGAGTCCCGGGACAGGGGGGGTCGATGAGCAGTTCTTC. It is translated as CAWSPGTGGVDEQFF.

This clone has only one observation. The gene calls are TRBV5-8 and TRBJ2-1; 8 bases are shared with TRBD1. The J segment lost 0 bases and the V segment lost 4 bases, leaving 6 bases of the junction unmatched. The CDR3 consists of 16 residues. Germline V CDR1 and CDR2: SGHTS, YDEGEE. CDR3 amino acids: CASSGGQASSYNEQFF. CDR3 nucleotide sequence: TGTGCCAGCAGCGGGGGACAGGCGAGCTCCTACAATGAGCAGTTCTTC.

The chain employs TRBV7-2 and TRBJ2-7; 7 bases fit TRBD1. The ends lost 4 bases at V and 3 bases at J; junction bases unmatched: 6. Germline V gene sequence: CDR1 SGHTA, CDR2 FQGNSA. The CDR3 runs 14 residues. As DNA, the CDR3 is TGTGCCAGCAGCTCTGACAGGGCTAACTACGAGCAGTACTTC. Protein sequence: CASSSDRANYEQYF.

The V call is TRBV14, the J call TRBJ2-1, with 7 nucleotides matching TRBD1. Germline trimming cut 1 base from V and 1 base from J; bases unmatched to any gene: 10. The germline V gene encodes CDR1 SGHDN and CDR2 FVKESK. The CDR3 extends over 18 amino acids. CDR3 sequence reads: CASSQVTGIFESYNEQFF. The CDR3, as DNA: TGTGCCAGCAGCCAAGTGACAGGGATTTTTGAGTCCTACAATGAGCAGTTCTTC.

CDR3 in DNA: TGTGCCAGCAATGCACAGGGGGATGGCTACACCTTC. As protein: CASNAQGDGYTF. This sequence joins TRBV6-1 and TRBJ1-2; 8 bases agree with TRBD1. In germline, CDR1 is MNHNS, CDR2 SASEGT. CDR3 length equals 12 residues. Trimming removed 7 bases from V and 6 bases from J; junction bases left unmatched: 4.

The rearrangement uses TRBV11-2 and TRBJ1-1, with TRBD1 identical over 7 bases. The CDR3 has 15 residues. Germline V gene lookup returns CDR1 SGHAT and CDR2 FQNNGV. The ends lost 4 bases at V and 6 bases at J; junction bases unmatched: 11. CDR3 residues: CASSSLQGVLAEAFF. The CDR3 region has the DNA TGTGCCAGCAGCTCTCTGCAGGGGGTATTGGCTGAAGCTTTCTTT.

The V call is TRBV19, the J call TRBJ2-2, with 7 bases fitting TRBD1. The V and J ends lost 5 bases and 1 base, in that order; junction bases with no gene match: 4. The CDR3 runs to 15 residues. Looked up from germline, CDR1 is LNHDA and CDR2 is SQIVND (reference sequence). This CDR3 reads CASSARTGNTGELFF. The DNA for the CDR3 is TGTGCCAGTAGTGCTCGGACAGGGAACACCGGGGAGCTGTTTTTT. Combining the CDR3 with reference TRBV19 and TRBJ2-2 gives the whole variable domain DGGITQSPKYLFRKEGQNVTLSCEQNLNHDAMYWYRQDPGQGLRLIYYSQIVNDFQKGDIAEGYSVSREKKESFPLTVTSAQKNPTAFYLCASSARTGNTGELFFGEGSRLTVL.

The V and J genes are TRBV13 and TRBJ2-1, with D tentatively TRBD1 (5 bases). The length of the CDR3 is 17 residues. V shed 2 bases and J shed 4 bases, with 18 bases lying between them. Germline V CDR1 and CDR2: PRHDT, FYEKMQ (reference sequence). CDR3 nucleotides: TGTGCCAGCAGCTTACCATCAAGGGGCCGGTTTTACAATGAGCAGTTCTTC. Amino acids: CASSLPSRGRFYNEQFF.

V and J are TRBV30 and TRBJ1-3; D is possibly TRBD1 (6 bases). Trimming pared 0 bases from V and 6 bases from J, leaving 12 bases between. This CDR3 is built from 14 residues. Germline-derived CDR1 and CDR2 are GTSNPN and SVGIG (reference sequence). CDR3 sequence reads: CAWSVGQHKNTIYF. CDR3 nucleotides: TGTGCCTGGAGTGTCGGACAGCACAAAAACACCATATATTTT.

This sequence joins TRBV5-1 and TRBJ2-1; TRBD1 agrees at 9 bases. CDR1 SGHRS and CDR2 YFSETQ come from the germline V gene. The CDR3 has 14 residues. With V trimmed by 7 bases and J by 6 bases, 8 bases remained unmatched. In DNA, the CDR3 is TGCGCCAGCCGATCGGGACAGGGCTTCAATGAGCAGTTCTTC. Its protein is CASRSGQGFNEQFF.

This sequence joins TRBV18 and TRBJ1-1; D possibly corresponds to TRBD1 (6 bases). V lost 3 bases and J 4 bases, leaving 18 bases between the germline ends. CDR1 is KGHSH, CDR2 LQKENI, per germline. There are 16 residues in the CDR3. The CDR3 DNA reads TGTGCCAGCTCACCTCAACCGCCGATAGGGGGCACTGAAGCTTTCTTT. This sequence encodes CASSPQPPIGGTEAFF.

The V call is TRBV2, the J call TRBJ2-7; weak D call: TRBD1 (6 bases). The CDR3 consists of 12 residues. V lost 6 bases to trimming and J lost 3 bases, with 9 bases between them. CDR1 SNHLY and CDR2 FYNNEI come from the germline V gene. The CDR3 loop reads CASRRTVYEQYF. The CDR3, as DNA: TGTGCCAGCAGGAGGACAGTCTACGAGCAGTACTTC.